Listed below are T cell receptor beta chains from one sample, sequenced in a study of T cell responses to AZD1222 COVID-19 vaccine. Clones were read by immunoSEQ multiplex PCR, and TCRdb kept only the in-frame ones, dropping some. The sample gives 95,000 to 100,000 clones, roughly nine tenths of which show up once; 1.6% is in the top ten. The sample in question was peripheral blood, obtained on day 0 of AZD1222 vaccination. The receptors stem from an adult in good health. CDR3s include the opening cysteine and the closing phenylalanine or tryptophan. D genes are given only for firm matches. The size field is filled for only some rows; it gives once, few, many or a size class.

V gene: TRBV6-6; D gene: TRBD1; J gene: TRBJ1-1; clone size: -; CDR3 DNA: TGTGCCAGCAGTTACCCTGGACAGGGTGGGGGAGCTTTCTTT; CDR3 protein: CASSYPGQGGGAFF
V gene: TRBV4-3; D gene: -; J gene: TRBJ2-3; clone size: -; CDR3 DNA: TGCGCCAGCAGCCCCCGGGGTAGGGGCACAGATACGCAGTATTTT; CDR3 protein: CASSPRGRGTDTQYF
V gene: TRBV6-5; D gene: -; J gene: TRBJ1-5; clone size: -; CDR3 DNA: TGTGCCAGCAGTTACAGGGGGAATAGCAATCAGCCCCAGCATTTT; CDR3 protein: CASSYRGNSNQPQHF
V gene: TRBV28; D gene: TRBD1; J gene: TRBJ1-2; clone size: -; CDR3 DNA: TGTGCCAGCAGTTCGGACAGGGAGAATGGTGGCTACACCTTC; CDR3 protein: CASSSDRENGGYTF
V gene: TRBV5-1; D gene: -; J gene: TRBJ1-2; clone size: -; CDR3 DNA: TGCGCCAGCAGTCTTGGCGGGGCGACTAACTATGGCTACACCTTC; CDR3 protein: CASSLGGATNYGYTF
V gene: TRBV6-2/TRBV6-3; D gene: -; J gene: TRBJ1-1; clone size: -; CDR3 DNA: TGTGCCAGCAGCACCCTGTGGGGGAACACTGAAGCTTTCTTT; CDR3 protein: CASSTLWGNTEAFF
V gene: TRBV12-2; D gene: -; J gene: TRBJ2-4; clone size: -; CDR3 DNA: TGTGCAAGTCGCTTAGGAAAGGGCGACCGAAAAAACATTCAGTACTTC; CDR3 protein: CASRLGKGDRKNIQYF
V gene: TRBV19; D gene: TRBD1; J gene: TRBJ1-5; clone size: -; CDR3 DNA: TGTGCCAGTAGTACCGACAGGGGCCCCGCTCAGCCCCAGCATTTT; CDR3 protein: CASSTDRGPAQPQHF
V gene: TRBV30; D gene: -; J gene: TRBJ2-7; clone size: -; CDR3 DNA: TGTGCCTGGAGTGGAGGACAGCGGTACTACGAGCAGTACTTC; CDR3 protein: CAWSGGQRYYEQYF
V gene: TRBV4-3; D gene: TRBD1; J gene: TRBJ2-7; clone size: -; CDR3 DNA: TGCGCCAGCAGCCTTGGGACAGGGAGCTCCTACGAGCAGTACTTC; CDR3 protein: CASSLGTGSSYEQYF
V gene: TRBV2; D gene: -; J gene: TRBJ2-7; clone size: -; CDR3 DNA: TGTGCCAGCAGTGAATTTAGGGGGGACGCCTACGAGCAGTACTTC; CDR3 protein: CASSEFRGDAYEQYF
V gene: TRBV18; D gene: TRBD1; J gene: TRBJ1-2; clone size: -; CDR3 DNA: TGTGCCAGCTCAGAGGGACAGGGGGCATTTAACTATGGCTACACCTTC; CDR3 protein: CASSEGQGAFNYGYTF
V gene: TRBV19; D gene: -; J gene: TRBJ2-5; clone size: -; CDR3 DNA: TGTGCCAGTAGCCCGCGGGGGCACCAAGAGACCCAGTACTTC; CDR3 protein: CASSPRGHQETQYF
V gene: TRBV7-2; D gene: -; J gene: TRBJ1-2; clone size: -; CDR3 DNA: TGTGCCAGCAGCTTAGCTTCGGGACGGCTTACGGGCTACACCTTC; CDR3 protein: CASSLASGRLTGYTF
V gene: TRBV3-1/TRBV3-2; D gene: -; J gene: TRBJ2-3; clone size: -; CDR3 DNA: TGTGCCAGCAGCCAACACAGGGTATCCGTCGGTCCCTATACGCAGTATTTT; CDR3 protein: CASSQHRVSVGPYTQYF
V gene: TRBV18; D gene: -; J gene: TRBJ2-5; clone size: -; CDR3 DNA: TGTGCCAGCTCACTCCAATTGTGGGCTCAAGAGACCCAGTACTTC; CDR3 protein: CASSLQLWAQETQYF
V gene: TRBV19; D gene: -; J gene: TRBJ1-2; clone size: -; CDR3 DNA: TGTGCCAGTAGTAGGGGCGCAATAGGAGGCTACACCTTC; CDR3 protein: CASSRGAIGGYTF
V gene: TRBV18; D gene: TRBD1; J gene: TRBJ1-2; clone size: -; CDR3 DNA: TGTGCCAGCTCACGTGCCGGGACAGGAGTCTATGGCTACACCTTC; CDR3 protein: CASSRAGTGVYGYTF
V gene: TRBV4-1; D gene: TRBD1; J gene: TRBJ1-1; clone size: -; CDR3 DNA: TGCGCCAGCAGCCAAGAATCGACAGGGGGGGGCACTGAAGCTTTCTTT; CDR3 protein: CASSQESTGGGTEAFF
V gene: TRBV27; D gene: -; J gene: TRBJ1-2; clone size: -; CDR3 DNA: TGTGCCACCTCGGACTTCTATGGCTACACCTTC; CDR3 protein: CATSDFYGYTF
V gene: TRBV27; D gene: TRBD1; J gene: TRBJ1-5; clone size: -; CDR3 DNA: TGTGCCAGCAGTCCGTGGGGAGGAGGGGGCGCGAGACAGCCCCAGCATTTT; CDR3 protein: CASSPWGGGGARQPQHF
V gene: TRBV7-8; D gene: -; J gene: TRBJ1-1; clone size: -; CDR3 DNA: TGTGCCAGCAGCTTCCGACTGAACACTGAAGCTTTCTTT; CDR3 protein: CASSFRLNTEAFF
V gene: TRBV2; D gene: TRBD1; J gene: TRBJ1-2; clone size: -; CDR3 DNA: TGTGCCAGCAGGGGACAGTACACGATCTATGGCTACACCTTC; CDR3 protein: CASRGQYTIYGYTF
V gene: TRBV7-2; D gene: TRBD1; J gene: TRBJ2-6; clone size: -; CDR3 DNA: TGTGCCAGCAGCTTTGACAGGGTGTTATCTGGGGCCAACGTCCTGACTTTC; CDR3 protein: CASSFDRVLSGANVLTF
V gene: TRBV5-1; D gene: -; J gene: TRBJ2-7; clone size: -; CDR3 DNA: TGCGCCAGCAGCTTGTTACCAGGCTCCTACGAGCAGTACTTC; CDR3 protein: CASSLLPGSYEQYF
V gene: TRBV6-4; D gene: -; J gene: TRBJ1-3; clone size: -; CDR3 DNA: TGTGCCAGCAGGTCGGGGCTTGGAAACACCATATATTTT; CDR3 protein: CASRSGLGNTIYF
V gene: TRBV24-1; D gene: TRBD1; J gene: TRBJ2-2; clone size: few; CDR3 DNA: TGTGCCACCAGTGCAGGGACAGGGGATGCCGGGGAGCTGTTTTTT; CDR3 protein: CATSAGTGDAGELFF
V gene: TRBV19; D gene: -; J gene: TRBJ2-7; clone size: -; CDR3 DNA: TGTGCCAGTAGCCGACCCGAACCAATCTACGAGCAGTACTTC; CDR3 protein: CASSRPEPIYEQYF
V gene: TRBV4-3; D gene: TRBD1; J gene: TRBJ2-2; clone size: -; CDR3 DNA: TGCGCCAGCAGCCGAGATAGGGCCGGGACAGATAACACCGGGGAGCTGTTTTTT; CDR3 protein: CASSRDRAGTDNTGELFF
V gene: TRBV12-3/TRBV12-4; D gene: TRBD1; J gene: TRBJ2-5; clone size: -; CDR3 DNA: TGTGCCAGCAGTCCCGGACAGGGACAGACCCAGTACTTC; CDR3 protein: CASSPGQGQTQYF
V gene: TRBV15; D gene: -; J gene: TRBJ1-3; clone size: -; CDR3 DNA: TGTGCCACCAGCAGAGATGTCTCTGGAAACACCATATATTTT; CDR3 protein: CATSRDVSGNTIYF
V gene: TRBV25-1; D gene: -; J gene: TRBJ2-7; clone size: once; CDR3 DNA: TGTGCCAGCAGTGACAGGGAAGGAAGGGTCTACGAGCAGTACTTC; CDR3 protein: CASSDREGRVYEQYF
V gene: TRBV5-4; D gene: -; J gene: TRBJ1-1; clone size: few; CDR3 DNA: TGTGCCGTGGGACGGGAGAACACTGAAGCTTTCTTT; CDR3 protein: CAVGRENTEAFF